Each of the 10 T cell receptor beta chains below was sequenced from the same sample in a study of blood T cell repertoires in COVID-19. Sequencing was performed with immunoSEQ multiplex PCR; in TCRdb, only in-frame clones are kept and a portion is missing. The table records 95,000 to 120,000 clones, approximately 90% of them present only once. The sample comprised peripheral blood. All receptors come from a woman in her forties or fifties with acute or convalescent COVID-19.

V gene TRBV13 combines with J gene TRBJ2-7; a weak D match, TRBD1 (6 bases). The CDR3 is 18 amino acids. Germline V CDR1 and CDR2: PRHDT, FYEKMQ (reference sequence). V gave up 2 bases and J gave up 5 bases, with 25 bases separating them. The CDR3 loop reads CASSLTGTFELGSDEQYF. The CDR3 DNA is TGTGCCAGCAGCTTAACCGGGACATTTGAATTGGGGTCCGACGAGCAGTACTTC.

The sample holds a few counts of this clone. The chain links TRBV12-3 or TRBV12-4 to TRBJ1-2; no reliable D call. The CDR3 totals 13 residues. V was cut by 7 bases and J by 7 bases, with 16 bases left in between. The CDR3 spells CASTPGREGGYTF. The CDR3 DNA follows: TGTGCCAGCACCCCGGGTAGGGAGGGTGGCTACACCTTC.

This chain uses TRBV6-4 with TRBJ2-3; D is perhaps TRBD1 (6 bases). V lost 8 bases to trimming and J lost 5 bases, with 23 bases between them. This CDR3 has 16 amino acids. Germline V lookup: CDR1 MRHNA, CDR2 SNTAGT. The CDR3 nucleotides are TGTGCCAGCTCGCCCCGCGGGCAGGGGTCAGGAGATACGCAGTATTTT. It specifies CASSPRGQGSGDTQYF.

The CDR3 region is CASSLSVNTQYF. DNA for the CDR3: TGTGCCAGCAGTTTGTCTGTTAATACGCAGTATTTT. The V and J genes are TRBV7-9 and TRBJ2-3; no firm D call. This CDR3 spans 12 amino acids. V was clipped by 6 bases and J by 7 bases, with 11 bases between them. Germline V gene lookup returns CDR1 SEHNR and CDR2 FQNEAQ (reference sequence).

The genes are TRBV6-5 and TRBJ2-2; maybe TRBD1 (5 bases). The V and J ends lost 5 bases and 8 bases respectively, with 12 bases between them. The CDR3 sequence is 13 residues long. Germline V lookup: CDR1 MNHEY, CDR2 SVGAGI. The CDR3 loop is CASSPDRTGELFF. Written as DNA, the CDR3 is TGTGCCAGCAGTCCCGACCGGACAGGGGAGCTGTTTTTT.

The chain couples TRBV10-3 to TRBJ2-2, with TRBD1 matching 9 bases. V lost 6 bases, J lost 0 bases, and 2 bases stayed unmatched. CDR1 and CDR2 (germline): ENHRY, SYGVKD. This CDR3 has 15 residues. The CDR3 loop reads CAIRTGGSNTGELFF. In nucleotides, the CDR3 is TGTGCCATCAGGACAGGGGGTTCGAACACCGGGGAGCTGTTTTTT.

V usage is TRBV5-1 and J usage is TRBJ2-3, with TRBD2 matching 9 bases. This CDR3 has 15 residues. The germline gives CDR1 SGHRS, CDR2 YFSETQ. V lost 3 bases to trimming and J lost 7 bases; unmatched junction nucleotides: 9. This CDR3 is CASSWVAGELHTQYF. CDR3 nucleotide sequence: TGCGCCAGCAGCTGGGTAGCGGGGGAGCTTCATACGCAGTATTTT.

This rearrangement joins TRBV4-3 to TRBJ2-3; TRBD1 is a possible D gene (5 bases). The CDR3 spans 12 residues. The germline gives CDR1 LGHNA, CDR2 YSLEER. Trimming stripped 0 bases from V and 12 bases from J, with 10 bases between. The CDR3 DNA sequence: TGCGCCAGCAGCCAAGATGGGGCTTCCCAGTATTTT. Its protein product is CASSQDGASQYF.

The chain links TRBV7-9 to TRBJ1-1; weak D call: TRBD1 (5 bases). The CDR3 sequence is 12 residues long. The germline V gene has CDR1 SEHNR and CDR2 FQNEAQ (reference sequence). V lost 6 bases, J lost 6 bases, and 11 bases lay in between. CDR3 loop: CASSFVGAEAFF. CDR3 bases: TGTGCCAGCAGTTTCGTAGGGGCTGAAGCTTTCTTT.

This chain connects TRBV7-9 to TRBJ1-6, with a weak D call TRBD1 (6 bases). The V end lost 5 bases, the J end lost 9 bases, and 11 bases lay between the germline ends. The CDR3 is made up of 13 amino acids. Germline V gene lookup returns CDR1 SEHNR and CDR2 FQNEAQ (reference sequence). In DNA, the CDR3 is TGTGCCAGCAGCCAACAGGGAAGTTCACCCCTCCACTTT. Protein product: CASSQQGSSPLHF.